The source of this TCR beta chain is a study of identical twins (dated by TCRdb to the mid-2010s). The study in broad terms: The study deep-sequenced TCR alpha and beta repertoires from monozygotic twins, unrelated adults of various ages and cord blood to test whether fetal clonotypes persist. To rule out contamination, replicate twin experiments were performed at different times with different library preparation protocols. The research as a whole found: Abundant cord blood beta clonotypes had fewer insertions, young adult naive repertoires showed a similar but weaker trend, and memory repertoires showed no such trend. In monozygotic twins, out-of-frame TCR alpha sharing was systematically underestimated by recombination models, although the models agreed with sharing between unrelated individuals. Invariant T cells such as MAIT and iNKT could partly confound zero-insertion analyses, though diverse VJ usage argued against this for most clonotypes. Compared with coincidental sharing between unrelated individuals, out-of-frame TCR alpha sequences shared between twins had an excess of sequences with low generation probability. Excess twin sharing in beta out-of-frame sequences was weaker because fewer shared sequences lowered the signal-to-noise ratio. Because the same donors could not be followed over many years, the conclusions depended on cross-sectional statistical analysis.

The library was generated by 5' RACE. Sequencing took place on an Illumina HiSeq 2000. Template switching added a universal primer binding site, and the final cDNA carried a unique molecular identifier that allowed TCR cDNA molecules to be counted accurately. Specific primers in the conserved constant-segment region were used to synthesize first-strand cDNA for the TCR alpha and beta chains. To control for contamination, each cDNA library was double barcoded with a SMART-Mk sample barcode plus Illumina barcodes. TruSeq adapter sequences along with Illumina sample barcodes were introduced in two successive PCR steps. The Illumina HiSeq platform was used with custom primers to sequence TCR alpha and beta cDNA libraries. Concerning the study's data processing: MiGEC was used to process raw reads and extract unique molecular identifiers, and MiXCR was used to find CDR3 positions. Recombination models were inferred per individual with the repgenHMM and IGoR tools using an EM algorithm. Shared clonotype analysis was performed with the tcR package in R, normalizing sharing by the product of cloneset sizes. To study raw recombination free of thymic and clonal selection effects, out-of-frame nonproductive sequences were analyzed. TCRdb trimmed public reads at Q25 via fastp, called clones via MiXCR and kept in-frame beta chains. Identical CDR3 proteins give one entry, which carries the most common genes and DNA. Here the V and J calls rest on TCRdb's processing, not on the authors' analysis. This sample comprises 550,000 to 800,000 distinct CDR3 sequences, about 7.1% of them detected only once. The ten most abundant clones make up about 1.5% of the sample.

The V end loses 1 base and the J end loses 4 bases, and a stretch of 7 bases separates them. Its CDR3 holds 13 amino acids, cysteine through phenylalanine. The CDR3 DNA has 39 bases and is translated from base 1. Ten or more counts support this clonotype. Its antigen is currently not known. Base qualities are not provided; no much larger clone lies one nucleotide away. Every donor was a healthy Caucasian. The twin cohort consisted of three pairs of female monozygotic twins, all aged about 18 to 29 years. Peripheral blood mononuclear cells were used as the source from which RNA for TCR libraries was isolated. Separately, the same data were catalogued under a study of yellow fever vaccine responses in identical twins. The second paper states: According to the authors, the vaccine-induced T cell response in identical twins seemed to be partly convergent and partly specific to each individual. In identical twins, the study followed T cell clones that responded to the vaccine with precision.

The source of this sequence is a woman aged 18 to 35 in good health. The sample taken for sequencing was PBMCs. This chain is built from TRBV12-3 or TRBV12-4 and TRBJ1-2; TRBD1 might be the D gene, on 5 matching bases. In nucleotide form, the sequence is TGTGCCAGCAGTTTAGGACAGTCCTATGGCTACACCTTC. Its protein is CASSLGQSYGYTF.